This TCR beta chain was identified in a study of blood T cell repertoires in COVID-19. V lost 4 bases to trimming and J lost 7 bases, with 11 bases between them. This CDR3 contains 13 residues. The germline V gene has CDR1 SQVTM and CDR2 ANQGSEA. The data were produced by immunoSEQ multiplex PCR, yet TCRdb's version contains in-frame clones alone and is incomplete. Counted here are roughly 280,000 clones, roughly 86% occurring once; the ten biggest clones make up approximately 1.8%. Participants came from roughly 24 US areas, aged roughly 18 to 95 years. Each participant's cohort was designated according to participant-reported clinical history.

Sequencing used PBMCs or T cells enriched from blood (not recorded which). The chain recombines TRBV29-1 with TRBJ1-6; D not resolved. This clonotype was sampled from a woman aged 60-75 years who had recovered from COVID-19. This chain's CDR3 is CSVGRAGNSPLHF. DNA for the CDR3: TGCAGCGTTGGGAGGGCGGGGAATTCACCCCTCCACTTT.